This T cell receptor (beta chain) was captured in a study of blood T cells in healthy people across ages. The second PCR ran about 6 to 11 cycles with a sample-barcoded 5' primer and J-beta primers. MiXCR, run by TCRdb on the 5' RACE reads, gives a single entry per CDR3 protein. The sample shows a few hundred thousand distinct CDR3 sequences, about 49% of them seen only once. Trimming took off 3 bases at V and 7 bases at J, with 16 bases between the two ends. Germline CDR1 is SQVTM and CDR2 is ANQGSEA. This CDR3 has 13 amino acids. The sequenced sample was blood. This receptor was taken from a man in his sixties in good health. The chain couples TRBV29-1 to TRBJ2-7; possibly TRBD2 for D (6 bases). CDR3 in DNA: TGCAGCGTTGAGGGAAGGACCGGGGGAGAGCAGTACTTC. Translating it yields CSVEGRTGGEQYF.